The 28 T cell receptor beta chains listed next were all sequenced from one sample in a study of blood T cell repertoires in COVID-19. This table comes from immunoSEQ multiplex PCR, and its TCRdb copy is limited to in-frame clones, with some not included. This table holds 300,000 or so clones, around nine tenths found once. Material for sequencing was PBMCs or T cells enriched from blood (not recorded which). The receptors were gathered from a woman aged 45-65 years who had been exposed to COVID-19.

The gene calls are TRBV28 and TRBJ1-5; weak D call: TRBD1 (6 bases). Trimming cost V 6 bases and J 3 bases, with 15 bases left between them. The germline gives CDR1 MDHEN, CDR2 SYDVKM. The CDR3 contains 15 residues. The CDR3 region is CASRNAGTINQPQHF. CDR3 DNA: TGTGCCAGCAGGAACGCCGGGACAATCAATCAGCCCCAGCATTTT.

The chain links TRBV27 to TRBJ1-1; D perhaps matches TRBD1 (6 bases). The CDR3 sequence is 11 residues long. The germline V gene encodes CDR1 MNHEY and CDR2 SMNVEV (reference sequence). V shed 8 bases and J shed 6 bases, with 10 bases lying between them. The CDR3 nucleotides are TGTGCCAGCCAGGGGTTTTCTGAAGCTTTCTTT. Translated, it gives CASQGFSEAFF.

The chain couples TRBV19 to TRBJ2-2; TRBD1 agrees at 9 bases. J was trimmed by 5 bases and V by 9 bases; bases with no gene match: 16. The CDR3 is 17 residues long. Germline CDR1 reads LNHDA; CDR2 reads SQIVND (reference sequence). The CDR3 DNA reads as TGTGCCAGCTCTATTAGACCGGGACAGGGACGAACCGGGGAGCTGTTTTTT. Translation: CASSIRPGQGRTGELFF.

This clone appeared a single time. CDR3 bases: TGTGCCAGCAGCTTGGCGGGACAGGGGGCCTACGAGCAGTACTTC. Its translation is CASSLAGQGAYEQYF. The chain is built from TRBV5-6 and TRBJ2-7; 11 bases match TRBD1. Germline V gene lookup returns CDR1 SGHDT and CDR2 YYEEEE. V lost 0 bases to trimming and J lost 2 bases; unmatched junction nucleotides: 1. The CDR3 spans 15 residues.

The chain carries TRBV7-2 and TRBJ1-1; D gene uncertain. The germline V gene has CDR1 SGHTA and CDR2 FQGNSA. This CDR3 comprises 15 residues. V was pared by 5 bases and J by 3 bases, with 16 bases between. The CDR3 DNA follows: TGTGCCAGCAGCCTTGGGCAGGCAGTGGACACTGAAGCTTTCTTT. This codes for CASSLGQAVDTEAFF.

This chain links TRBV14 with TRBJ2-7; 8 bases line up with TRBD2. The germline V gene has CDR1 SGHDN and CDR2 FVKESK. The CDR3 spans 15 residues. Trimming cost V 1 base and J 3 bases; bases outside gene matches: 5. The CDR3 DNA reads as TGTGCCAGCAGCCAAGTTGGACTAGCTGACTACGAGCAGTACTTC. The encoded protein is CASSQVGLADYEQYF.

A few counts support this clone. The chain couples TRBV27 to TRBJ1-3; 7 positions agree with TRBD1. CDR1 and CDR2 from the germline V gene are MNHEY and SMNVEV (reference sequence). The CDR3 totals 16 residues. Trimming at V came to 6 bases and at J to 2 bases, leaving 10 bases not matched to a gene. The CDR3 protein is CASSRAGTAPGNTIYF. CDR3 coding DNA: TGTGCCAGCAGCCGAGCCGGGACAGCACCTGGAAACACCATATATTTT.

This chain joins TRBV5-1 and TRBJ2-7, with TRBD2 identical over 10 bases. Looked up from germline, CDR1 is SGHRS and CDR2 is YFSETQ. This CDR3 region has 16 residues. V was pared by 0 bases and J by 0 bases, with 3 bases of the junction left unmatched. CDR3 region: CASSLVLAGASYEQYF. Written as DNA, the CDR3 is TGCGCCAGCAGCTTGGTGCTAGCGGGGGCCTCCTACGAGCAGTACTTC.

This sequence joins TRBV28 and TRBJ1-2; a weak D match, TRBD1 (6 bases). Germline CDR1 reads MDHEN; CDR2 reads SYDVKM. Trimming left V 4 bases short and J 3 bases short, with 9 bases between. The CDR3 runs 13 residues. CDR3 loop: CASSWTEYYGYTF. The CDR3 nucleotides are TGTGCCAGCAGTTGGACAGAGTACTATGGCTACACCTTC.

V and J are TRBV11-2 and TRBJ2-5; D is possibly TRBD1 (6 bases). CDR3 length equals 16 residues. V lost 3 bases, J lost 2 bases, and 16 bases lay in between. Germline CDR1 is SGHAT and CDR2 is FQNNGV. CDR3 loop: CASSLKTQGLQETQYF. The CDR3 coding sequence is TGTGCCAGCAGCTTGAAAACGCAGGGGCTACAAGAGACCCAGTACTTC. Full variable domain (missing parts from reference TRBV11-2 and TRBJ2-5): EAGVAQSPRYKIIEKRQSVAFWCNPISGHATLYWYQQILGQGPKLLIQFQNNGVVDDSQLPKDRFSAERLKGVDSTLKIQPAKLEDSAVYLCASSLKTQGLQETQYFGPGTRLLVL.

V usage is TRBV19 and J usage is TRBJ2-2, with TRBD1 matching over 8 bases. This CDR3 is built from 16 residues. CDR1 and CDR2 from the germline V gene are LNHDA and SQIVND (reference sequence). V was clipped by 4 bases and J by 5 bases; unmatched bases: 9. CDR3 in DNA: TGTGCCAGTAGTACGAGGACAGGGTCAAGGACCGGGGAGCTGTTTTTT. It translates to CASSTRTGSRTGELFF. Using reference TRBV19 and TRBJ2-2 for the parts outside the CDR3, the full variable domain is DGGITQSPKYLFRKEGQNVTLSCEQNLNHDAMYWYRQDPGQGLRLIYYSQIVNDFQKGDIAEGYSVSREKKESFPLTVTSAQKNPTAFYLCASSTRTGSRTGELFFGEGSRLTVL.

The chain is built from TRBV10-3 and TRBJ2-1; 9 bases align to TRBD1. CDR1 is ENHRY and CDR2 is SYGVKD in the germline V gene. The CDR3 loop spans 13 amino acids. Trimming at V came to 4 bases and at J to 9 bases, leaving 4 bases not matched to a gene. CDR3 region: CAISGTGDGEQFF. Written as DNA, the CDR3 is TGTGCCATCAGTGGGACAGGGGACGGTGAGCAGTTCTTC.

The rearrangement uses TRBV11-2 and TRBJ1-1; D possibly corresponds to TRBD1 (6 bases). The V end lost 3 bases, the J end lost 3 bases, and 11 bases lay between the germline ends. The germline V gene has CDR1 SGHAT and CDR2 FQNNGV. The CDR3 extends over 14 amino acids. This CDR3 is CASSFRGGDTEAFF. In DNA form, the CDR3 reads TGTGCCAGCAGCTTCAGAGGGGGAGACACTGAAGCTTTCTTT.

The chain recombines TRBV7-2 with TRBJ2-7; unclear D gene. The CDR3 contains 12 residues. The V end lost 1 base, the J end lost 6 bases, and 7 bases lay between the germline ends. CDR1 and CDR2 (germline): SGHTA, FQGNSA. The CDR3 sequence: CASSLEASEQYF. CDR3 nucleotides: TGTGCCAGCAGCTTAGAAGCCTCCGAGCAGTACTTC.

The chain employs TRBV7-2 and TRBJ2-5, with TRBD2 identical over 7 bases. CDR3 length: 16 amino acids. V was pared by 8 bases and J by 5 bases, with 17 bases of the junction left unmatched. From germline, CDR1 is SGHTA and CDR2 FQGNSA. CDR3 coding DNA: TGTGCCAGCTCCTTAAGCGGGGACCTGAACCCGGAGACCCAGTACTTC. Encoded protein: CASSLSGDLNPETQYF.

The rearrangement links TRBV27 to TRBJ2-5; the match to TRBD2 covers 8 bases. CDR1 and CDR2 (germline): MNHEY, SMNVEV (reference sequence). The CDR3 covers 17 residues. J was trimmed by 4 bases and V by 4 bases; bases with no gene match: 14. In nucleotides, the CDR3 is TGTGCCAGCAGTTCGGCCCTGGGGGCGGGGGGTAGAGAGACCCAGTACTTC. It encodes CASSSALGAGGRETQYF.

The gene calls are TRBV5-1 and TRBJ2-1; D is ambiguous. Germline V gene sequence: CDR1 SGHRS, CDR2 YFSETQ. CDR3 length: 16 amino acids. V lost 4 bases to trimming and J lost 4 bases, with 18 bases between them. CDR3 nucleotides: TGCGCCAGCAGCCCCCCCCAAGCCCTATTTTACAATGAGCAGTTCTTC. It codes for CASSPPQALFYNEQFF.

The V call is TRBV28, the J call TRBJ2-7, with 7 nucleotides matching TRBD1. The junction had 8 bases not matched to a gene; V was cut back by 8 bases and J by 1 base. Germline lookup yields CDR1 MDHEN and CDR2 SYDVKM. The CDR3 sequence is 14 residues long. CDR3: CASRRQGASYEQYF. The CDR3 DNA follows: TGTGCCAGCCGTAGACAGGGAGCTTCCTACGAGCAGTACTTC.

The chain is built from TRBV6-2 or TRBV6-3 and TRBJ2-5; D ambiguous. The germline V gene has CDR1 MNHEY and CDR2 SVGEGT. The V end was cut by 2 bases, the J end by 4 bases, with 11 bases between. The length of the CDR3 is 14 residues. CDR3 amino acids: CASSYPPGRETQYF. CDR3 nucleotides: TGTGCCAGCAGTTACCCCCCGGGTAGAGAGACCCAGTACTTC.

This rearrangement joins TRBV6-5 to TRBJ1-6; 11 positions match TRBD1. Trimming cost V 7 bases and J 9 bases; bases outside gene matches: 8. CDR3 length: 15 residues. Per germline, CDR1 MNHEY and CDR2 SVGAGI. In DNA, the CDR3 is TGTGCCAGCATTCGGACAGGGGGCTCTGGTTCACCCCTCCACTTT. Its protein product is CASIRTGGSGSPLHF.

CDR3 amino acids: CASSLDSTGGDGYTF. Here the CDR3 DNA reads TGTGCCAGCAGCTTGGATTCCACAGGGGGCGATGGCTACACCTTC. The chain joins TRBV5-4 to TRBJ1-2, with 9 positions matching TRBD1. Per germline, CDR1 SGHNT and CDR2 YYREEE (reference sequence). V lost 0 bases and J lost 6; bases outside the gene matches: 6. CDR3 length: 15 amino acids.

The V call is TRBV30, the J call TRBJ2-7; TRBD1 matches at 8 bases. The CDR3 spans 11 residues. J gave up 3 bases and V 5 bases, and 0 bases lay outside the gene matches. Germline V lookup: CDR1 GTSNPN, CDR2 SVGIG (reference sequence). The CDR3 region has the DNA TGTGCCTGGGGGACAGGCTACGAGCAGTACTTC. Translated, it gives CAWGTGYEQYF.

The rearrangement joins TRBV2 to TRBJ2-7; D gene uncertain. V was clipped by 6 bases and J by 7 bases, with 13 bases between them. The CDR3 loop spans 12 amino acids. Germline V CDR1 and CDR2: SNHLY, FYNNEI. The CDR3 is CASSQTTAEQYF. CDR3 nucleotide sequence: TGTGCCAGCAGCCAGACCACAGCAGAGCAGTACTTC.

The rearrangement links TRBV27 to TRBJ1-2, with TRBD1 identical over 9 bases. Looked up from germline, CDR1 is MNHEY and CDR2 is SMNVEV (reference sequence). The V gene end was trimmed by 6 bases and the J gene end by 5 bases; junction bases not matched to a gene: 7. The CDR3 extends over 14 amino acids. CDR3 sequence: CASRRTGDLYGYTF. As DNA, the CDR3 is TGTGCCAGCAGGAGGACAGGGGATTTGTATGGCTACACCTTC.

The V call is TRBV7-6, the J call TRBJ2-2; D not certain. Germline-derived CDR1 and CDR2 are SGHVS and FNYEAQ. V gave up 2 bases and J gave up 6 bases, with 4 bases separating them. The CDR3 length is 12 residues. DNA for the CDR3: TGTGCCAGCAGCTTACTTGCCGGGGAGCTGTTTTTT. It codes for CASSLLAGELFF.

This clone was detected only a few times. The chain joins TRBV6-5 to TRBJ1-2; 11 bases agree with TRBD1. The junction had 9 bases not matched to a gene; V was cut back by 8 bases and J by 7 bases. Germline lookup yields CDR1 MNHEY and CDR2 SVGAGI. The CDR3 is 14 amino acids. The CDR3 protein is CASRGGQGAVGYTF. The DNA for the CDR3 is TGTGCCAGCCGAGGAGGACAGGGGGCTGTTGGCTACACCTTC.

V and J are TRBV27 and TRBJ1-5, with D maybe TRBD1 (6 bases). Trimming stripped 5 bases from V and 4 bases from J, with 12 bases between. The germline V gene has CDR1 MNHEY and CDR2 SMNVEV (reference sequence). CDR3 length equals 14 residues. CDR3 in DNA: TGTGCCAGCAGTGCCACAGGGCCAAATCAGCCCCAGCATTTT. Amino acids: CASSATGPNQPQHF.

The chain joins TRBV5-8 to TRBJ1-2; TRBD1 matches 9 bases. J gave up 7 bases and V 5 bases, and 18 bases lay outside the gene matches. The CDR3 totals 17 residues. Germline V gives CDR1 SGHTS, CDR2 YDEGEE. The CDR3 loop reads CASRAPGTGTQLGGYTF. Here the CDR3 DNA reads TGTGCCAGCAGAGCACCCGGGACAGGGACCCAACTTGGTGGCTACACCTTC.